This T cell receptor (beta chain) was profiled in a study of T cells in localized non-small cell lung cancer. The CDR3 runs 15 residues. V trimming: 6 bases; J trimming: 2 bases; junction bases outside the gene matches: 7. CDR1 and CDR2 (germline): MDHEN, SYDVKM. Produced via immunoSEQ multiplex PCR; TCRdb's table is partial and in-frame only. The sample holds approximately 100,000 clones, under 95% seen once. Details on this clone: Its specificity is unknown.

Study-level points and caveats: Median detection of top 100 tumor clones in adjacent lung was under 75 clones. Greater blood T cell density accompanied longer overall survival. Adjacent uninvolved lung tissue had the highest T cell clonality, exceeding tumor. As only one tumor region underwent sequencing, heterogeneity remains possible.

The chain recombines TRBV28 with TRBJ2-5; 9 bases agree with TRBD2. The sample in question was PBMCs, obtained before any cancer treatment. This clonotype was obtained from a woman aged 35 to 75 with stage II squamous cell lung carcinoma. The CDR3 protein is CASRRAGGRQETQYF. The CDR3 DNA reads as TGTGCCAGCAGACGAGCGGGGGGAAGACAAGAGACCCAGTACTTC.